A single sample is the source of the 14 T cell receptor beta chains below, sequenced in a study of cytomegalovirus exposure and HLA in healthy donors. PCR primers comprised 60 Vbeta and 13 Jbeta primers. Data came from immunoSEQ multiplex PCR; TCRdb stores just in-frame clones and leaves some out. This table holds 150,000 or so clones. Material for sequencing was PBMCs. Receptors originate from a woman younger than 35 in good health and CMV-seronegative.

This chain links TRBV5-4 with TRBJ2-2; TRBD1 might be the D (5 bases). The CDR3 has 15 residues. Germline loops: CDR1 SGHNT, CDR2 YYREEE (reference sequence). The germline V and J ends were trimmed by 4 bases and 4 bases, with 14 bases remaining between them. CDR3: CASSPDMRGTGELFF. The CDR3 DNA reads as TGTGCCAGCAGCCCGGACATGAGAGGCACCGGGGAGCTGTTTTTT.

As DNA, the CDR3 is TGCGCCAGCAGCCAAGGGAAGCGGGAGGGCTTCTACAATGAGCAGTTCTTC. Amino acid sequence: CASSQGKREGFYNEQFF. The genes are TRBV4-1 and TRBJ2-1; 10 positions match TRBD2. The V gene's germline CDR1 is MGHRA and CDR2 YSYEKL. The CDR3 sequence is 17 residues long. The J segment lost 3 bases and the V segment lost 1 base, leaving 6 bases of the junction unmatched.

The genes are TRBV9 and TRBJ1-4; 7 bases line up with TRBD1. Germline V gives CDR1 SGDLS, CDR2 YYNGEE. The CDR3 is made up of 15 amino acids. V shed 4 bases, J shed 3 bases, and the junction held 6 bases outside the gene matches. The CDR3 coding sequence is TGTGCCAGCAGCCCACGACAGGGCCCTAATGAAAAACTGTTTTTT. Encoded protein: CASSPRQGPNEKLFF.

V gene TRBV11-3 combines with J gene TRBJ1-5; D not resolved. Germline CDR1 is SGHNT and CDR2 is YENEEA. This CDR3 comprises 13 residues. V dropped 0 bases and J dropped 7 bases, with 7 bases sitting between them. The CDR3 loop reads CASSLDSGQPQHF. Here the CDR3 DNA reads TGTGCCAGCAGCTTAGATTCGGGACAGCCCCAGCATTTT.

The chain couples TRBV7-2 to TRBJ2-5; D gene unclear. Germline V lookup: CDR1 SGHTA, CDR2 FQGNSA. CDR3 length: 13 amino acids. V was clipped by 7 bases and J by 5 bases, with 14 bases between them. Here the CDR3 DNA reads TGTGCCAGCACCAAACACCCCGGGGAGACCCAGTACTTC. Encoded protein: CASTKHPGETQYF.

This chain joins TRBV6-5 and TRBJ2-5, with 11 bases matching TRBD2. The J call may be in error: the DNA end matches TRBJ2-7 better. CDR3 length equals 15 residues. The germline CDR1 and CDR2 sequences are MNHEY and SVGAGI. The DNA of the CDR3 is TGTGCCAGCAGTTCGGGGACTAGCGGACCCTACGAGCAGTACTTC. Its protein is CASSSGTSGPYEQYF.

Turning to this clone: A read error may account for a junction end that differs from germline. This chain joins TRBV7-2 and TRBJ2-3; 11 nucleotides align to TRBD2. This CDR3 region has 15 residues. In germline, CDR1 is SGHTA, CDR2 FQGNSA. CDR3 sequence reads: CASSVAGGPADTQYF. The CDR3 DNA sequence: TGTGCCAGCAGCGTAGCGGGAGGGCCCGCAGATACGCAGTATTTT.

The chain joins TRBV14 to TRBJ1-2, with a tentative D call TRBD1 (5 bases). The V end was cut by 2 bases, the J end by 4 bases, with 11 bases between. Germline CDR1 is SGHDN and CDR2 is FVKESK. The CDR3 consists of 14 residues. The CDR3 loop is CASSQPDRLYGYTF. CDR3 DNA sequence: TGTGCCAGCAGCCAACCTGACAGACTCTATGGCTACACCTTC. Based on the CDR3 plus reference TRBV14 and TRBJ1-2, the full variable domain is EAGVTQFPSHSVIEKGQTVTLRCDPISGHDNLYWYRRVMGKEIKFLLHFVKESKQDESGMPNNRFLAERTGGTYSTLKVQPAELEDSGVYFCASSQPDRLYGYTFGSGTRLTVV.

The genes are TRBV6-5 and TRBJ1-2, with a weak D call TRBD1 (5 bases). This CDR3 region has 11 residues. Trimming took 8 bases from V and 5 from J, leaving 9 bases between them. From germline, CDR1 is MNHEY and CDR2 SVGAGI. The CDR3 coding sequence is TGTGCCAGCTCTAAGGGGTATGGCTACACCTTC. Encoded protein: CASSKGYGYTF.

The CDR3 is CATNLERDGTGELFF. CDR3 sequence (DNA): TGTGCCACAAACCTCGAGCGGGACGGGACCGGGGAGCTGTTTTTT. V gene TRBV19 combines with J gene TRBJ2-2; 7 bases line up with TRBD2. Germline CDR1 reads LNHDA; CDR2 reads SQIVND (reference sequence). V lost 10 bases, J lost 5 bases, and 13 bases stayed unmatched. CDR3 length: 15 residues.

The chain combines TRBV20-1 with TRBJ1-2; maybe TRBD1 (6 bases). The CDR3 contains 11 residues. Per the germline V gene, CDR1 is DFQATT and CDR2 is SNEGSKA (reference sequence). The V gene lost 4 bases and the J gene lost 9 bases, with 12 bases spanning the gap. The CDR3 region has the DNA TGCAGTGCTACTGACAGGACGAGCTACACCTTC. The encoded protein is CSATDRTSYTF.

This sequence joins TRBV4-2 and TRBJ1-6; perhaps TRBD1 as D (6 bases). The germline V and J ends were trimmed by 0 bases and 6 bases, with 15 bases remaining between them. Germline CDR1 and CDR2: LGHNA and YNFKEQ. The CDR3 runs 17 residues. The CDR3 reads CASSQEDWTDPNSPLHF. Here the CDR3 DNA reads TGTGCCAGCAGCCAAGAAGATTGGACAGACCCTAATTCACCCCTCCACTTT.

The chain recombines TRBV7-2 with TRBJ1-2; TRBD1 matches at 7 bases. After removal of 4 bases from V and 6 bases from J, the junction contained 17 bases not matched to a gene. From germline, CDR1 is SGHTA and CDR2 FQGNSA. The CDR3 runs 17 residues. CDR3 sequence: CASSWTSGRGVRNGYTF. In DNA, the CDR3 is TGTGCCAGCAGCTGGACTTCGGGCAGGGGGGTACGAAATGGCTACACCTTC.

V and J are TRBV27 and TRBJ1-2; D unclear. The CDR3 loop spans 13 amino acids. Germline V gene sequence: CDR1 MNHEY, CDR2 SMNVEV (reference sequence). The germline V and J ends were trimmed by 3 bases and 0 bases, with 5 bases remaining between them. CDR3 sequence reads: CASSFSANYGYTF. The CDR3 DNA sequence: TGTGCCAGCAGTTTTTCGGCTAACTATGGCTACACCTTC.